These T cell receptor beta chains were read from a single sample in a study of blood T cell repertoires in COVID-19. TCRdb's table, derived via immunoSEQ multiplex PCR, lists solely in-frame clones and lacks some. The sample lists under 250,000 clones, 85% to 90% seen once, with roughly 2.5% in the top ten. Sequencing input: peripheral blood. The receptors come from a woman between 55 and 75 years old with acute or convalescent COVID-19. Each CDR3 is given with its conserved first and last residue. Each record gives: clone size, D gene, J gene, V gene, CDR3 DNA, CDR3 protein. The D gene is left open where the match is weak. Size values are once, few and many counts, or a class for expanded clones, and some rows have none.

abundance: NA; d_gene: TRBD1; j_gene: TRBJ1-4; v_gene: TRBV7-8; CDR3nt: TGTGCCAGCAGCTCGGGTGTGACAGGGGTAGAAAAACTGTTTTTT; CDR3aa: CASSSGVTGVEKLFF
abundance: NA; d_gene: TRBD2; j_gene: TRBJ2-5; v_gene: TRBV27; CDR3nt: TGTGCCAGCAGACAGAGCGGGGGAGGAGAGACCCAGTACTTC; CDR3aa: CASRQSGGGETQYF
abundance: NA; d_gene: NA; j_gene: TRBJ1-2; v_gene: TRBV27; CDR3nt: TGTGCCAGCAGTTTAGTGGAGGGCATGTATGGCTACACCTTC; CDR3aa: CASSLVEGMYGYTF
abundance: NA; d_gene: NA; j_gene: TRBJ1-1; v_gene: TRBV6-5; CDR3nt: TGTGCCAGCAGTCCCCAGGGGAGAAGCACTGAAGCTTTCTTT; CDR3aa: CASSPQGRSTEAFF
abundance: NA; d_gene: TRBD1; j_gene: TRBJ1-2; v_gene: TRBV4-3; CDR3nt: TGCGCCAGCAGCCAAGATCTCCAGGGGGCGGGTGGCTACACCTTC; CDR3aa: CASSQDLQGAGGYTF
abundance: NA; d_gene: NA; j_gene: TRBJ2-3; v_gene: TRBV24-1; CDR3nt: TGTGCCACCAGTGATCGTGCTGCGGACTTCACAGATACGCAGTATTTT; CDR3aa: CATSDRAADFTDTQYF
abundance: NA; d_gene: NA; j_gene: TRBJ1-2; v_gene: TRBV18; CDR3nt: TGTGCCAGCTCACCGGACACATTGTATGGCTACACCTTC; CDR3aa: CASSPDTLYGYTF
abundance: NA; d_gene: NA; j_gene: TRBJ1-2; v_gene: TRBV28; CDR3nt: TGTGCCAGCAGTCCCAATTCCGGGGGTAACTATGGCTACACCTTC; CDR3aa: CASSPNSGGNYGYTF
abundance: NA; d_gene: TRBD1; j_gene: TRBJ1-5; v_gene: TRBV6-1; CDR3nt: TGTGCCAGCAGTGAAGCGCAGGGGGTCGGCAATCAGCCCCAGCATTTT; CDR3aa: CASSEAQGVGNQPQHF
abundance: few; d_gene: TRBD1; j_gene: TRBJ1-1; v_gene: TRBV5-6; CDR3nt: TGTGCCAGCAGCGCCCGAATTGAGGACAGGGACATAGCAACTTTCTTT; CDR3aa: CASSARIEDRDIATFF
abundance: NA; d_gene: TRBD1; j_gene: TRBJ2-1; v_gene: TRBV24-1; CDR3nt: TGTGCCACCAGTGACCCGGGGACAGGTCCGGATGAGCAGTTCTTC; CDR3aa: CATSDPGTGPDEQFF
abundance: NA; d_gene: NA; j_gene: TRBJ1-3; v_gene: TRBV20-1; CDR3nt: TGCAGTGCTAGGCTAGGAAACACCATATATTTT; CDR3aa: CSARLGNTIYF
abundance: NA; d_gene: TRBD1; j_gene: TRBJ2-7; v_gene: TRBV30; CDR3nt: TGTGCCCGGACAGGGTCGAGGCACGAGCAGTACTTC; CDR3aa: CARTGSRHEQYF
abundance: NA; d_gene: NA; j_gene: TRBJ1-3; v_gene: TRBV3-1/TRBV3-2; CDR3nt: TGTGCCAGCAGCCAAGGGTTGATACAGGGAAACACCATATATTTT; CDR3aa: CASSQGLIQGNTIYF
abundance: NA; d_gene: NA; j_gene: TRBJ2-7; v_gene: TRBV19; CDR3nt: TGTGCCAGTAGTTCGACGGGAACCTACGAGCAGTACTTC; CDR3aa: CASSSTGTYEQYF
abundance: NA; d_gene: NA; j_gene: TRBJ2-3; v_gene: TRBV29-1; CDR3nt: TGCAGCGTAATGACGGCGGGACGCACAGATACGCAGTATTTT; CDR3aa: CSVMTAGRTDTQYF
abundance: once; d_gene: NA; j_gene: TRBJ2-3; v_gene: TRBV5-1; CDR3nt: TGCGCCAGCAGCTTAGGGGGTCCCCTGGGTACGCAGTATTTT; CDR3aa: CASSLGGPLGTQYF
abundance: NA; d_gene: NA; j_gene: TRBJ1-2; v_gene: TRBV20-1; CDR3nt: TGCAGTGCCAGGGACACCAGAAGCTACACCTTC; CDR3aa: CSARDTRSYTF
abundance: NA; d_gene: NA; j_gene: TRBJ1-2; v_gene: TRBV2; CDR3nt: TGTGCCAGCAGTCCCGGAGGCTATGGCTACACCTTC; CDR3aa: CASSPGGYGYTF
abundance: NA; d_gene: NA; j_gene: TRBJ1-1; v_gene: TRBV18; CDR3nt: TGTGCCAGCTCACCCACGACAGGCCGGCGCACTGAAGCTTTCTTT; CDR3aa: CASSPTTGRRTEAFF
abundance: NA; d_gene: NA; j_gene: TRBJ2-2; v_gene: TRBV19; CDR3nt: TGTGCCAGTAGTATGCGGTCGGGGACGAACACCGGGGAGCTGTTTTTT; CDR3aa: CASSMRSGTNTGELFF
abundance: few; d_gene: NA; j_gene: TRBJ1-1; v_gene: TRBV29-1; CDR3nt: TGCAGCGTTGCCCGGGGAGGGGGGAACACTGAAGCTTTCTTT; CDR3aa: CSVARGGGNTEAFF
abundance: NA; d_gene: NA; j_gene: TRBJ2-5; v_gene: TRBV7-2; CDR3nt: TGTGCCAGCAGCCCCCAAACAGGGTTCTTGGAGACCCAGTACTTC; CDR3aa: CASSPQTGFLETQYF